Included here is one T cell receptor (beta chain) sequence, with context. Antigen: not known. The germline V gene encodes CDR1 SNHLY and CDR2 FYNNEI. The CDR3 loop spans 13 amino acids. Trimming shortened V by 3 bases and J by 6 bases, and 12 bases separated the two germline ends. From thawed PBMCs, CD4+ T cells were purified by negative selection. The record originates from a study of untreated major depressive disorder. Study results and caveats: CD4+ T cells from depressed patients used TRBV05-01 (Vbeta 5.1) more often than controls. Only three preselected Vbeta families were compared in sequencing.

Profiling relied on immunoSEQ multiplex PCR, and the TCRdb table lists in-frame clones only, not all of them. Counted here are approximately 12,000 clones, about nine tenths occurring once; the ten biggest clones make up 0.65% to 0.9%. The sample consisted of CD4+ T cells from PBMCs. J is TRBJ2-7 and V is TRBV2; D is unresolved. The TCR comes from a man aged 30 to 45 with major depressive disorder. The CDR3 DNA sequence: TGTGCCAGCAGTGATATAAATTACGCCGAGCAGTACTTC. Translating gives CASSDINYAEQYF.